This is a list of T cell receptor beta chains from one sample in a study of blood T cell repertoires in COVID-19. Produced via immunoSEQ multiplex PCR; TCRdb's table is partial and in-frame only. The data show around 200,000 clones, with 80% to 90% seen just once and around 4.9% held by the top ten. The specimen sequenced was peripheral blood. The receptors stem from a woman of 80 years or more with acute or convalescent COVID-19. Each CDR3 is given with its conserved first and last residue. Fields, in order: J gene, D gene, V gene, CDR3 protein. D genes are given only for firm matches.

TRBJ2-5,TRBD1,TRBV24-1,CATSDPTGDGETQYF
TRBJ2-3,NA,TRBV24-1,CATSDRGSTDTQYF
TRBJ1-5,NA,TRBV18,CASSPETGKVPQHF
TRBJ2-5,TRBD1,TRBV2,CASSQGALGQETQYF
TRBJ1-1,TRBD1,TRBV2,CASEADGQGTNTEAFF
TRBJ2-2,NA,TRBV9,CASSPFGASLGELFF
TRBJ2-5,TRBD2,TRBV5-1,CASSLAGRLQETQYF
TRBJ2-7,TRBD1,TRBV10-3,CATHRDRGTGEQYF
TRBJ2-4,TRBD1,TRBV7-2,CASSLRIVGDSQKNIQYF
TRBJ2-3,NA,TRBV7-2,CASSLVRGFTDTQYF
TRBJ1-5,NA,TRBV10-3,CAISRQNSNQPQHF
TRBJ2-2,NA,TRBV5-1,CASSSDSSAGELFF
TRBJ1-1,NA,TRBV27,CASSGRENTEAFF
TRBJ2-2,TRBD2,TRBV7-9,CASSLLPGLLNGGELFF
TRBJ2-7,NA,TRBV7-9,CASSPGTGIIVYEQYF
TRBJ1-5,TRBD1,TRBV6-5,CASNPDRSNQPQHF
TRBJ2-5,NA,TRBV7-2,CASSSEREETQYF
TRBJ2-2,NA,TRBV7-7,CASSFLNTGELFF
TRBJ1-1,NA,TRBV5-4,CASSLSGITEAFF
TRBJ2-1,NA,TRBV5-1,CASSLAIEGFEQFF
TRBJ2-7,NA,TRBV6-5,CASSPSGTRYEQYF
TRBJ2-2,NA,TRBV19,CASTPKKWPGELFF
TRBJ2-7,NA,TRBV19,CASSIGLVIYEQYF
TRBJ2-6,TRBD1,TRBV19,CASTRQGGTNVLTF
TRBJ1-4,NA,TRBV6-6,CASSPGGGDEKLFF
TRBJ1-5,TRBD1,TRBV3-1/TRBV3-2,CASSQGTGNQPQHF
TRBJ2-7,NA,TRBV10-3,CAISEWLGEVYGEQYF
TRBJ1-1,TRBD1,TRBV5-1,CASSRGQGRTEAFF
TRBJ1-2,NA,TRBV19,CASSRGSNYGYTF
TRBJ2-1,TRBD2,TRBV15,CATSRGNGRAVYNEQFF
TRBJ2-7,TRBD2,TRBV6-1,CASSELIAGNTYEQYF
TRBJ2-1,NA,TRBV6-5,CASSYVRGAYNEQFF
TRBJ1-1,TRBD1,TRBV3-1/TRBV3-2,CASSQHRGNTEAFF
TRBJ1-2,NA,TRBV6-6,CASSDGQSFNYGYTF
TRBJ2-7,NA,TRBV6-5,CASSPDRLVSYEQYF
TRBJ1-6,TRBD1,TRBV19,CASTPKGQGVPSSPLHF